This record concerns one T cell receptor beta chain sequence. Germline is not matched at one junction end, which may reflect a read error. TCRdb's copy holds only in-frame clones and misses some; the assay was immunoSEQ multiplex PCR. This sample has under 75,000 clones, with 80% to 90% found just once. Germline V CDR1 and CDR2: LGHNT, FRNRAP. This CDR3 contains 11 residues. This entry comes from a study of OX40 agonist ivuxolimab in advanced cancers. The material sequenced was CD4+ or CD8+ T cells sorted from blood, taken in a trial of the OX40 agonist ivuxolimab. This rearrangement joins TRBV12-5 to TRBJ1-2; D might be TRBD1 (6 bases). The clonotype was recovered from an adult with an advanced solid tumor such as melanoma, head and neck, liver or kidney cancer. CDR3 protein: CASGLDGTPHF. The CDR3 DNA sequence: TGTGCTAGTGGTTTGGACGGGACACCCCACTTC. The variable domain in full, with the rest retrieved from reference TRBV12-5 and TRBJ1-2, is DARVTQTPRHKVTEMGQEVTMRCQPILGHNTVFWYRQTMMQGLELLAYFRNRAPLDDSGMPKDRFSAEMPDATLATLKIQPSEPRDSAVYFCASGLDGTPHFGSGTRLTVV.